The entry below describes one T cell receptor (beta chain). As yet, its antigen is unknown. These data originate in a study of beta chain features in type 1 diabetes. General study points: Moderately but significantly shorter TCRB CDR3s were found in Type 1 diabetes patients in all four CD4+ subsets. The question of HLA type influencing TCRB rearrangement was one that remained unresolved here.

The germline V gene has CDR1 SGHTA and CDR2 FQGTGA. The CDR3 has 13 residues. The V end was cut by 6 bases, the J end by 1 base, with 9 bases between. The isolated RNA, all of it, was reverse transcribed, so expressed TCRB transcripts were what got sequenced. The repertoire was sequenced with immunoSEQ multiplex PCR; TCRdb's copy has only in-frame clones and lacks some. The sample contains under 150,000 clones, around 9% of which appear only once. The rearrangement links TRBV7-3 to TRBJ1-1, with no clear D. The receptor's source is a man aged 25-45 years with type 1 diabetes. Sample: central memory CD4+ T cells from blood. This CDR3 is CASSWGGNTEAFF. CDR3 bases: TGTGCCAGCAGTTGGGGAGGGAACACTGAAGCTTTCTTT.